This TCR beta chain was documented in a study of T cell responses to AZD1222 COVID-19 vaccine (dated by TCRdb to the early 2020s). Regarding the study in general: A total of about 250 trial participants underwent TCR sequencing, of whom 200 to 220 had received two doses of AZD1222 and 26 had received two doses of the MenACWY control vaccine. Enrollment into the trials was organized by age into subgroups of 18-55, 56-69 and 70-plus years, and those subgroups contained roughly 150, 30 and 60 TCR-sequenced participants, respectively.

Based on the germline V gene (reference sequence), the CDR1 and CDR2 sequences are LNHDA and SQIVND. V is shortened by 6 bases, J by 4 bases, and the region joining them spans 12 bases. The CDR3 runs 13 residues from the cysteine to the phenylalanine. CDR3 DNA is the only sequence kept; it has 39 bases, read in frame from the first base. The CDR3 regions of human TCRbeta chains were analyzed by immunosequencing. Per the original workflow: TCRs in the repertoires were compared against a reference library of SARS-CoV-2-specific TCRs that had been generated with the MIRA antigen-specificity platform. Breadth meant the fraction of unique TCRs that were SARS-CoV-2-associated, whereas depth meant the fraction of total T cells that were SARS-CoV-2-associated. Using the MIRA data, each spike-specific TCR was mapped to the spike region that the TCR reacts to and placed in a CD4 or CD8 class. Log10-transformed breadth and depth values were compared by one-way ANOVA with Sidak's multiple comparisons tests. This is the immuneACCESS table as TCRdb keeps it, with only in-frame sequences that have V and J called. A part of the clones is gone; compared with another copy, unresolved V genes explain less than half, and the rest is unexplained. V and J calls and clone size are given by that table; D and trimming were obtained from the DNA. This sample comprises 100,000 to 150,000 clones, about 88% of them detected only once. About 3% of the sample comes from the top ten.

Broader findings and caveats from the paper: A significant rise in spike-specific TCR breadth and depth was observed after two AZD1222 doses relative to day 0 and relative to MenACWY recipients. Because no samples from the day 14 peak response were available, repertoires could be characterized only after the peak T cell response. The 56-69-year group was small, and its depth increase did not reach significance, likely because of low power. Most participants were white British and females outnumbered males, and the authors suggested that clonal diversity may have been underestimated. Conclusions about previously exposed vaccinees are limited, since just five or six AZD1222 recipients were seropositive for SARS-CoV-2 at baseline. Epitopes outside the regions mutated in the B.1.351 and B.1.1.7 variants were reportedly recognized by nearly half of the unique spike-specific TCRs. The whole spike protein was spanned by vaccine-associated CD4 TCRs, and dominant responses were seen in regions 160-218 and 743-854.

The sample's time point label is to be understood as: about 28 days (+/-7) after the second vaccine dose. Because spike-specific TCR depth and breadth did not differ between the two schedules, AZD1222 recipients who got a second dose at roughly 4 weeks were pooled with those who got a second dose at roughly 12 weeks. The vaccinee samples were drawn from two UK trials, COV001 and COV002, one of which was a single-blind randomized controlled phase 2/3 trial testing AZD1222 (ChAdOx1 nCoV-19) in healthy adults. For TCRbeta chain sequencing, PBMC samples were collected from trial participants at day 0 and at day 28 after the second dose. Notes on this clone: What this receptor recognizes is not known. One base away there is no much larger clone; base qualities are not given.

This sequence uses TRBV19 and TRBJ1-1, and the D gene may be TRBD1, 5 bases matching. The input for sequencing was peripheral blood, taken 28 days after the second AZD1222 dose. The clonotype was recovered from an adult who received the AZD1222 COVID-19 vaccine. The CDR3 amino acid sequence is: CASRLPRGTEAFF. The DNA reads TGTGCCAGTAGGCTTCCTAGGGGCACTGAAGCTTTCTTT.